The sample holds a few counts of the clone carrying this TCR beta chain. The antigen is unknown. The sample is drawn from a study of OX40 agonist ivuxolimab in advanced cancers. Study-level background: Dose-escalation subjects each had hepatocellular carcinoma, melanoma, renal cell or head and neck cancer. Mean age about 60 years, range about 20 to 79; about 81% male. Overall study results and limits: Clones of CD4+ and CD8+ blood T cells grew by week 6 at doses of 0.1 to 3.0 mg/kg. Fewer expanded clones were found on average in CD4+ than in CD8+ T cells.

Repertoires were generated with immunoSEQ multiplex PCR, while TCRdb's copy carries only in-frame clones and drops some. Of about 22,000 clones in the sample, about 83% are singletons; the top ten hold less than 65%. The CDR3 sequence is 10 residues long. V was cut by 2 bases and J by 11 bases, with 6 bases left in between. Looked up from germline, CDR1 is WSHSY and CDR2 is SAAADI. This clonotype was obtained from an adult with an advanced solid tumor such as melanoma, head and neck, liver or kidney cancer. The material sequenced was CD4+ or CD8+ T cells sorted from blood, taken in a trial of the OX40 agonist ivuxolimab. The chain links TRBV10-2 to TRBJ2-5; D gene uncertain. CDR3 DNA sequence: TGCGCCAGCAGTGAGGGAAGACAGTACTTC. It is translated as CASSEGRQYF.